The next 23 T cell receptor beta chains were all read from a single sample in a study of blood T cells in healthy people across ages. Together with a sample-barcoded 5' primer, a J-beta primer mix was included in a second PCR lasting about 7 to 12 cycles. One entry per CDR3 protein, called by TCRdb with MiXCR from the 5' RACE reads. The sample comprises around 990,000 distinct CDR3 sequences, approximately 26% of which are singletons, and 0.65% to 0.95% rests with the top ten. This sample also appeared in a second study, on T cells of mothers and their children.

Input material: blood. The receptors were sampled from a girl aged 2 to 10 in good health.

This clonotype was observed a single time. V usage is TRBV7-3 and J usage is TRBJ2-5; D ambiguous. V was pared by 2 bases and J by 1 base, with 8 bases between. Germline V gene sequence: CDR1 SGHTA, CDR2 FQGTGA. This CDR3 is 14 amino acids long. CDR3 amino acids: CASSLSTAQETQYF. Written as DNA, the CDR3 is TGTGCCAGCAGCTTATCTACAGCCCAAGAGACCCAGTACTTC.

The genes are TRBV5-1 and TRBJ2-5; 7 nucleotides line up with TRBD2. The junction had 6 bases not matched to a gene; V was cut back by 7 bases and J by 0 bases. This CDR3 comprises 14 residues. Germline values: CDR1 SGHRS, CDR2 YFSETQ. Here the CDR3 reads CASHSGTNQETQYF. In DNA form, the CDR3 reads TGCGCCAGCCACTCGGGGACTAACCAAGAGACCCAGTACTTC.

This clonotype was recorded at least ten times. This chain connects TRBV28 to TRBJ2-1, with D perhaps TRBD2 (6 bases). The CDR3 extends over 11 amino acids. Germline V gene sequence: CDR1 MDHEN, CDR2 SYDVKM. V was trimmed by 7 bases and J by 6 bases, leaving 7 bases between them. The CDR3 sequence is CASTGGNEQFF. In DNA, the CDR3 is TGTGCCAGCACCGGGGGCAATGAGCAGTTCTTC.

This clonotype showed up just a few times. This chain uses TRBV7-2 with TRBJ2-3; 8 positions agree with TRBD2. Germline CDR1 reads SGHTA; CDR2 reads FQGNSA. The CDR3 length is 16 residues. V lost 6 bases to trimming and J lost 5 bases; unmatched junction nucleotides: 13. The CDR3 is CASRPLSGAHIDTQYF. CDR3 DNA sequence: TGTGCCAGCAGACCCCTTAGCGGGGCTCATATAGATACGCAGTATTTT.

This clonotype was seen a few times. V and J are TRBV6-5 and TRBJ1-2; 8 bases map to TRBD1. The germline CDR1 and CDR2 sequences are MNHEY and SVGAGI. With V trimmed by 6 bases and J by 13 bases, 7 bases remained unmatched. This CDR3 spans 11 amino acids. The CDR3 spells CASSSGQGGTF. The CDR3 coding sequence is TGTGCCAGCAGCTCCGGACAGGGCGGCACCTTC.

The chain is built from TRBV9 and TRBJ1-1, with D possibly matching TRBD1 (6 bases). The V gene lost 0 bases and the J gene lost 7 bases, with 13 bases spanning the gap. This CDR3 region has 14 residues. The germline V gene encodes CDR1 SGDLS and CDR2 YYNGEE. CDR3 coding DNA: TGTGCCAGCAGCGTAGAAGGGACAACCGGTGAAGCTTTCTTT. Translation gives CASSVEGTTGEAFF.

The chain recombines TRBV6-5 with TRBJ1-1; tentatively, D is TRBD1 (5 bases). Trimming pared 4 bases from V and 6 bases from J, leaving 12 bases between. The CDR3 extends over 13 amino acids. The germline V gene has CDR1 MNHEY and CDR2 SVGAGI. The chain's CDR3 is CASSSGHNPEAFF. The CDR3 DNA reads as TGTGCCAGCAGTTCAGGGCATAATCCTGAAGCTTTCTTT.

A few counts support this clonotype. The chain couples TRBV28 to TRBJ2-2, with 11 bases that match TRBD1. The V segment lost 9 bases and the J segment 3 bases; nucleotides outside the gene matches: 9. The length of the CDR3 is 16 residues. Germline CDR1 is MDHEN and CDR2 is SYDVKM. CDR3 DNA: TGTGCCAGGGGGGACAGGGGGAGGATGGACACCGGGGAGCTGTTTTTT. Protein: CARGDRGRMDTGELFF.

As DNA, the CDR3 is TGTGCCAGCAGCATTTACAGGGCCTCGGGACAGTACTTC. Protein sequence: CASSIYRASGQYF. The V and J genes are TRBV13 and TRBJ2-4; the D gene is possibly TRBD1 (6 bases). The CDR3 extends over 13 amino acids. V was clipped by 5 bases and J by 13 bases, with 18 bases between them. Per the germline V gene, CDR1 is PRHDT and CDR2 is FYEKMQ (reference sequence).

This clonotype came up a few times. The chain links TRBV6-6 to TRBJ1-1; a possible D gene is TRBD1 (6 bases). CDR1 and CDR2 (germline): MNHNY, SVGAGI (reference sequence). The CDR3 extends over 14 amino acids. Trimming pared 6 bases from V and 7 bases from J, leaving 18 bases between. The CDR3 is CASSPDRPRSEAFF. The DNA of the CDR3 is TGTGCCAGCAGCCCTGACAGGCCAAGGAGTGAAGCTTTCTTT.

The sample holds a few counts of this clonotype. At one end, the junction sequence differs from germline, possibly due to a read error. V usage is TRBV29-1 and J usage is TRBJ1-1, with no clear D. Germline-derived CDR1 and CDR2 are SQVTM and ANQGSEA. The CDR3 covers 13 residues. In DNA, the CDR3 is TGCAGCGTTGGACCAGTCCTAAACATTGAAGCTTTCTTT. Amino acids: CSVGPVLNIEAFF. Complete variable domain (other parts from reference TRBV29-1 and TRBJ1-1): SAVISQKPSRDICQRGTSLTIQCQVDSQVTMMFWYRQQPGQSLTLIATANQGSEATYESGFVIDKFPISRPNLTFSTLTVSNMSPEDSSIYLCSVGPVLNIEAFFGQGTRLTVV.

This chain uses TRBV6-1 with TRBJ1-2; D gene uncertain. The CDR3 is made up of 14 amino acids. In germline, CDR1 is MNHNS, CDR2 SASEGT. V was clipped by 5 bases and J by 8 bases, with 18 bases between them. The CDR3 here is CASSPVGIPGGYTF. Here the CDR3 DNA reads TGTGCCAGCAGTCCTGTCGGGATACCGGGGGGCTACACCTTC.

The chain carries TRBV28 and TRBJ1-4, with 9 bases matching TRBD1. Germline CDR1 reads MDHEN; CDR2 reads SYDVKM. The CDR3 contains 14 residues. V trimming: 7 bases; J trimming: 6 bases; junction bases outside the gene matches: 6. The CDR3 sequence is CASISTGGDEKLFF. The CDR3 DNA sequence: TGTGCCAGCATTTCGACAGGGGGAGATGAAAAACTGTTTTTT.

This clonotype was counted between two and nine times. The CDR3 DNA reads as TGCAGCGTCCAAGGGACGAACACTGAAGCTTTCTTT. Protein sequence: CSVQGTNTEAFF. This chain uses TRBV29-1 with TRBJ1-1; a weak D match, TRBD1 (5 bases). Trimming pared 6 bases from V and 1 base from J, leaving 9 bases between. CDR3 length equals 12 residues. The germline V gene encodes CDR1 SQVTM and CDR2 ANQGSEA.

This clonotype appeared a few times. The V call is TRBV20-1, the J call TRBJ2-3; D gene uncertain. The CDR3 spans 13 residues. Trimming took 3 bases from V and 5 from J, leaving 12 bases between them. From germline, CDR1 is DFQATT and CDR2 SNEGSKA (reference sequence). CDR3 residues: CSASPRPEDTQYF. CDR3 bases: TGCAGTGCTAGCCCCAGACCAGAAGATACGCAGTATTTT.

This sequence joins TRBV28 and TRBJ2-7; D unclear. Looked up from germline, CDR1 is MDHEN and CDR2 is SYDVKM. V lost 1 base and J 2 bases, leaving 12 bases between the germline ends. CDR3 length: 15 residues. CDR3 in amino acids: CASSLLVFGAYEQYF. CDR3 sequence (DNA): TGTGCCAGCAGTTTATTAGTGTTTGGGGCCTACGAGCAGTACTTC.

The V gene is TRBV6-6, the J gene TRBJ1-1; tentative D call: TRBD1 (5 bases). Trimming cost V 7 bases and J 4 bases, with 13 bases left between them. The CDR3 has 13 residues. CDR1 and CDR2 (germline): MNHNY, SVGAGI (reference sequence). The CDR3 DNA reads as TGTGCCAGCACCCTATCCGACAGCACTGAAGCTTTCTTT. The encoded protein is CASTLSDSTEAFF.

This clonotype turned up a few times. V and J are TRBV20-1 and TRBJ1-2; D may be TRBD1 (5 bases). V was trimmed by 6 bases and J by 3 bases, leaving 8 bases between them. Germline V CDR1 and CDR2: DFQATT, SNEGSKA (reference sequence). CDR3 length: 11 amino acids. The CDR3 protein is CSAIGDYGYTF. The CDR3 nucleotides are TGCAGTGCAATAGGGGACTATGGCTACACCTTC.

This clonotype was counted a few times. The chain recombines TRBV24-1 with TRBJ2-3; D is uncertain. Germline values: CDR1 KGHDR, CDR2 SFDVKD. This CDR3 is 13 amino acids long. Trimming stripped 4 bases from V and 2 bases from J, with 6 bases between. CDR3 in DNA: TGTGCCACCAGTGACCCTGACACAGATACGCAGTATTTT. This gives the protein CATSDPDTDTQYF.

This clonotype was seen a few times. The chain recombines TRBV28 with TRBJ2-7, with TRBD1 matching 11 bases. Germline-derived CDR1 and CDR2 are MDHEN and SYDVKM. V was pared by 0 bases and J by 6 bases, with 4 bases of the junction left unmatched. The CDR3 is 15 amino acids. The CDR3 loop reads CASSLWGTGGLEQYF. The CDR3 DNA reads as TGTGCCAGCAGTTTATGGGGGACAGGGGGGCTCGAGCAGTACTTC.

The chain employs TRBV6-5 and TRBJ1-2, with D unresolved. The length of the CDR3 is 13 residues. Germline V gene sequence: CDR1 MNHEY, CDR2 SVGAGI. Trimming left V 7 bases short and J 5 bases short, with 14 bases between. CDR3 protein: CASTGGRGYGYTF. The CDR3 DNA reads TGTGCCAGCACCGGAGGTCGGGGATATGGCTACACCTTC.

In this sample, this clonotype turned up a few times. The gene calls are TRBV20-1 and TRBJ2-5, with 7 bases identical to TRBD1. Germline CDR1 DFQATT, CDR2 SNEGSKA (reference sequence). The CDR3 consists of 13 residues. With 3 bases clipped from V and 2 bases from J, the junction kept 3 bases outside the gene matches. For the CDR3, the DNA is TGCAGTGCTAGTGACAGGGCTCAAGAGACCCAGTACTTC. Amino acid sequence: CSASDRAQETQYF.

This clonotype was counted only a few times. The chain links TRBV27 to TRBJ2-7; D ambiguous. The CDR3 has 15 residues. CDR1 is MNHEY and CDR2 is SMNVEV in the germline V gene (reference sequence). The V and J ends lost 3 bases and 3 bases respectively, with 15 bases between them. CDR3 coding DNA: TGTGCCAGCAGTTTTAACGCTCGGACCCACTACGAGCAGTACTTC. This encodes CASSFNARTHYEQYF.